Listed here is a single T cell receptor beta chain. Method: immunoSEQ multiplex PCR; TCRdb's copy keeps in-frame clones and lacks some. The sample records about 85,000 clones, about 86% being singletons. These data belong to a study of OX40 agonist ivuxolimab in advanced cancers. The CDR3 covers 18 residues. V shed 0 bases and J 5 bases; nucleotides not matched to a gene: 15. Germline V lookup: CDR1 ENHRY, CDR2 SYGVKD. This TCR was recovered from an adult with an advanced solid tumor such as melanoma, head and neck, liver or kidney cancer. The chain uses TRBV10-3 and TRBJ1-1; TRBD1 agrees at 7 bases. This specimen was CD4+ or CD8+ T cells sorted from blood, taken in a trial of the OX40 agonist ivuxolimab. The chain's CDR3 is CAISESIDGYRGRTEAFF. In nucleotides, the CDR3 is TGTGCCATCAGTGAGTCGATCGATGGGTACAGGGGAAGGACTGAAGCTTTCTTT.